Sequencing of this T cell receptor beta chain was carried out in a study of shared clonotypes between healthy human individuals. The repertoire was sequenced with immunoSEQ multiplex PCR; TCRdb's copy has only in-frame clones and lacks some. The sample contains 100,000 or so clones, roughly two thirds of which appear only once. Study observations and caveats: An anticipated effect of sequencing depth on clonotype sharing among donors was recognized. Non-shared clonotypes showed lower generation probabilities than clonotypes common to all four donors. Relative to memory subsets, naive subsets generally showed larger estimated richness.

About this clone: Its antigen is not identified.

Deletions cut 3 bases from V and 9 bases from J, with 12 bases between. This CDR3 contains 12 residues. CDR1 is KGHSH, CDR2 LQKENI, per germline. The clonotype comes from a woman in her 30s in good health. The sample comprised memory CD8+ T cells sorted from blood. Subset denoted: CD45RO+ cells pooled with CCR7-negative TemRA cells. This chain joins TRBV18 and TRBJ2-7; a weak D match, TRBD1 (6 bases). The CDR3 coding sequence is TGTGCCAGCTCACCGGGGGTGACAGGGCAGTACTTC. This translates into CASSPGVTGQYF. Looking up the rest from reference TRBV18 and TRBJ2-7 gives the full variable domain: NAGVMQNPRHLVRRRGQEARLRCSPMKGHSHVYWYRQLPEEGLKFMVYLQKENIIDESGMPKERFSAEFPKEGPSILRIQQVVRGDSAAYFCASSPGVTGQYFGPGTRLTVT.